The TCR beta chain described here comes from a study of cytomegalovirus exposure and HLA in healthy donors. A remark on this clone: Its antigen is not identified.

Researchers ran the PCR with 60 Vbeta and 13 Jbeta primers. TCRdb's table, derived via immunoSEQ multiplex PCR, lists solely in-frame clones and lacks some. The sample shows around 190,000 clones, 70% to 80% of them seen only once. Findings and limits, study-wide: Later findings reportedly placed an Asian-associated ancestry cluster below the roughly 700-donor mean for N-insertions.

The source material was PBMCs. This receptor was taken from a man aged 25-45 years in good health and CMV-seronegative.

CDR3 residues: CASSRGNEQFF. The CDR3 nucleotides are TGTGCCAGCAGTCGGGGCAATGAGCAGTTCTTC. The rearrangement links TRBV27 to TRBJ2-1, with D perhaps TRBD2 (5 bases). The CDR3 loop spans 11 amino acids. Germline V gene lookup returns CDR1 MNHEY and CDR2 SMNVEV (reference sequence). Trimming cost V 5 bases and J 6 bases, with 5 bases left between them.